These T cell receptor beta chains were read from a single sample in a study of blood T cell repertoires in COVID-19. The assay was immunoSEQ multiplex PCR, and TCRdb's table has in-frame clones only and misses some. The sample contains about 200,000 clones, just under 85% of which appear only once. The sample consisted of peripheral blood. The receptors shown here come from a man aged 60 to 69 with COVID-19, enrolled during active disease. The CDR3 runs from the conserved cysteine through the conserved F or W. A D gene is named only where the DNA matches it firmly. The listing skips clone size in some rows; elsewhere it reads once, few, many or a size class.

size: -
D: TRBD2
J: TRBJ2-3
V: TRBV5-1
CDR3: CASSLEGTSGMFTDTQYF
DNA: TGCGCCAGCAGCCTGGAAGGGACTAGCGGGATGTTCACAGATACGCAGTATTTT

size: few
D: -
J: TRBJ1-6
V: TRBV3-1/TRBV3-2
CDR3: CASSDWTVDNSPLHF
DNA: TGTGCCAGCAGCGATTGGACAGTAGATAATTCACCCCTCCACTTT

size: -
D: TRBD1
J: TRBJ1-2
V: TRBV5-1
CDR3: CASSLQVDGQGIGYTF
DNA: TGCGCCAGCAGCTTGCAGGTGGATGGACAGGGGATAGGCTACACCTTC

size: -
D: -
J: TRBJ1-4
V: TRBV5-1
CDR3: CASSLGRVGEKLFF
DNA: TGCGCCAGCAGCTTGGGCAGGGTGGGCGAAAAACTGTTTTTT

size: -
D: TRBD2
J: TRBJ2-6
V: TRBV29-1
CDR3: CSVGGASGSFAGANVLTF
DNA: TGCAGCGTTGGGGGGGCTAGCGGGAGTTTTGCTGGGGCCAACGTCCTGACTTTC

size: once
D: -
J: TRBJ1-1
V: TRBV24-1
CDR3: CATSGGRPIGTEAFF
DNA: TGTGCCACCAGTGGCGGTCGACCGATCGGCACTGAAGCTTTCTTT

size: -
D: -
J: TRBJ2-1
V: TRBV6-1
CDR3: CASSEEGSGYNEQFF
DNA: TGTGCCAGCAGTGAAGAGGGTAGCGGCTACAATGAGCAGTTCTTC

size: -
D: -
J: TRBJ2-6
V: TRBV7-3
CDR3: CASSPQVSGANVLTF
DNA: TGTGCCAGCAGCCCACAGGTCTCTGGGGCCAACGTCCTGACTTTC

size: -
D: -
J: TRBJ1-1
V: TRBV28
CDR3: CASSLSGVGNTEAFF
DNA: TGTGCCAGCAGTTTATCGGGGGTTGGGAACACTGAAGCTTTCTTT

size: -
D: -
J: TRBJ1-6
V: TRBV5-1
CDR3: CASSTGSNNSPLHF
DNA: TGCGCCAGTTCAACGGGATCCAATAATTCACCCCTCCACTTT

size: -
D: -
J: TRBJ1-3
V: TRBV3-1/TRBV3-2
CDR3: CASSQDLPRAGGNTIYF
DNA: TGTGCCAGCAGCCAAGATCTTCCCAGGGCTGGAGGAAACACCATATATTTT

size: -
D: -
J: TRBJ2-3
V: TRBV5-1
CDR3: CASSAGTGWGNTDTQYF
DNA: TGCGCCAGCAGCGCCGGAACAGGATGGGGCAACACAGATACGCAGTATTTT

size: -
D: -
J: TRBJ2-7
V: TRBV25-1
CDR3: CASTGAGKGQYF
DNA: TGTGCCAGCACCGGGGCGGGGAAAGGGCAGTACTTC

size: -
D: TRBD1
J: TRBJ1-2
V: TRBV5-6
CDR3: CASSWDRGQGYTF
DNA: TGTGCCAGCAGCTGGGACAGGGGACAGGGCTACACCTTC

size: -
D: -
J: TRBJ1-2
V: TRBV27
CDR3: CASSNNRAYGYTF
DNA: TGTGCCAGCAGTAACAACAGGGCCTATGGCTACACCTTC

size: -
D: -
J: TRBJ1-1
V: TRBV6-5
CDR3: CASTEGREAFF
DNA: TGTGCCAGCACCGAGGGCCGTGAAGCTTTCTTT

size: -
D: -
J: TRBJ1-4
V: TRBV12-5
CDR3: CASDSSNEKLFF
DNA: TGTGCTAGTGACTCCTCTAATGAAAAACTGTTTTTT

size: -
D: -
J: TRBJ2-7
V: TRBV5-4
CDR3: CASSLAVHSDEQYF
DNA: TGTGCCAGCAGCTTGGCCGTTCATAGTGACGAGCAGTACTTC

size: -
D: -
J: TRBJ2-2
V: TRBV9
CDR3: CASSVVGSGTGELFF
DNA: TGTGCCAGCAGCGTAGTGGGGAGCGGCACCGGGGAGCTGTTTTTT

size: -
D: TRBD1
J: TRBJ2-1
V: TRBV30
CDR3: CAWSVQGGGEQFF
DNA: TGTGCCTGGAGTGTACAGGGGGGCGGTGAGCAGTTCTTC

size: few
D: -
J: TRBJ1-4
V: TRBV5-1
CDR3: CASSLLPISRAQNEKLFF
DNA: TGCGCCAGCAGCCTACTCCCGATCTCGAGGGCCCAAAACGAAAAACTGTTTTTT

size: once
D: -
J: TRBJ1-1
V: TRBV5-5
CDR3: CASSLDQGGSTEAFF
DNA: TGTGCCAGCAGCCTTGACCAGGGCGGATCCACTGAAGCTTTCTTT

size: -
D: TRBD2
J: TRBJ2-2
V: TRBV19
CDR3: CASSSGTSGTGELFF
DNA: TGTGCCAGTAGTTCCGGGACTAGCGGCACCGGGGAGCTGTTTTTT

size: -
D: -
J: TRBJ1-4
V: TRBV27
CDR3: CASKQTENEKLFF
DNA: TGTGCCAGCAAACAGACAGAAAATGAAAAACTGTTTTTT

size: few
D: TRBD1
J: TRBJ1-3
V: TRBV27
CDR3: CASRPGQLSGNTIYF
DNA: TGTGCCAGCAGACCGGGACAGCTCTCTGGAAACACCATATATTTT

size: -
D: -
J: TRBJ2-7
V: TRBV20-1
CDR3: CSASFVAYEQYF
DNA: TGCAGTGCTAGTTTCGTAGCCTACGAGCAGTACTTC

size: -
D: -
J: TRBJ2-7
V: TRBV19
CDR3: CASSIGPGNYEQYF
DNA: TGTGCCAGTAGTATTGGTCCAGGAAACTACGAGCAGTACTTC

size: -
D: -
J: TRBJ1-1
V: TRBV10-2
CDR3: CASRGGQQNTEAFF
DNA: TGCGCCAGCAGGGGCGGACAGCAGAACACTGAAGCTTTCTTT

size: -
D: -
J: TRBJ1-1
V: TRBV21-1
CDR3: CASSRQGQSNTEAFF
DNA: TGTGCCAGCAGCCGTCAGGGACAGTCGAACACTGAAGCTTTCTTT

size: -
D: -
J: TRBJ2-3
V: TRBV7-9
CDR3: CASSPGEPVLTQYF
DNA: TGTGCCAGCAGCCCCGGGGAGCCCGTTCTTACGCAGTATTTT

size: -
D: TRBD2
J: TRBJ2-7
V: TRBV5-4
CDR3: CASSPPVAGGEQYF
DNA: TGTGCCAGCAGCCCACCCGTGGCGGGAGGCGAGCAGTACTTC

size: -
D: -
J: TRBJ2-1
V: TRBV10-3
CDR3: CAISEQGTEQFF
DNA: TGTGCCATCAGTGAGCAGGGGACTGAGCAGTTCTTC

size: -
D: TRBD2
J: TRBJ2-3
V: TRBV7-3
CDR3: CASRPGLGTDTQYF
DNA: TGTGCCAGCAGGCCGGGACTAGGAACAGATACGCAGTATTTT

size: once
D: -
J: TRBJ1-5
V: TRBV5-1
CDR3: CASSLGGSSNQPQHF
DNA: TGCGCCAGCAGCTTAGGAGGGAGCAGCAATCAGCCCCAGCATTTT

size: -
D: TRBD2
J: TRBJ2-3
V: TRBV28
CDR3: CASSSRAGVHTDTQYF
DNA: TGTGCCAGCAGTTCGCGAGCGGGAGTGCACACAGATACGCAGTATTTT

size: -
D: -
J: TRBJ1-6
V: TRBV9
CDR3: CASSGQTEGSPLHF
DNA: TGTGCCAGCAGCGGTCAGACAGAAGGTTCACCCCTCCACTTT

size: -
D: -
J: TRBJ1-2
V: TRBV5-6
CDR3: CASSPPGTTNYGYTF
DNA: TGTGCCAGCTCCCCCCCCGGGACTACTAACTATGGCTACACCTTC

size: -
D: -
J: TRBJ1-5
V: TRBV7-2
CDR3: CASSFPYQPQHF
DNA: TGTGCCAGCAGCTTCCCGTATCAGCCCCAGCATTTT

size: few
D: TRBD2
J: TRBJ2-1
V: TRBV20-1
CDR3: CSAGTSGMFF
DNA: TGCAGTGCCGGGACTAGCGGGATGTTCTTC

size: once
D: TRBD1
J: TRBJ1-4
V: TRBV7-2
CDR3: CASSPTGAGEKLFF
DNA: TGTGCCAGCAGCCCGACAGGGGCGGGGGAAAAACTGTTTTTT

size: -
D: -
J: TRBJ2-2
V: TRBV6-4
CDR3: CASRELPNTGELFF
DNA: TGTGCCAGCAGGGAGCTCCCGAACACCGGGGAGCTGTTTTTT

size: -
D: -
J: TRBJ1-2
V: TRBV7-2
CDR3: CASSLSWTGNSGGYTF
DNA: TGTGCCAGCAGCTTATCGTGGACCGGGAATTCGGGCGGCTACACCTTC

size: -
D: -
J: TRBJ2-7
V: TRBV5-5
CDR3: CASSVASAYEQYF
DNA: TGTGCCAGCAGCGTCGCTAGCGCCTACGAGCAGTACTTC

size: once
D: -
J: TRBJ2-2
V: TRBV5-8
CDR3: CASSGPGLSTGELFF
DNA: TGTGCCAGCAGCGGGCCGGGACTGAGCACCGGGGAGCTGTTTTTT

size: -
D: TRBD1
J: TRBJ1-1
V: TRBV29-1
CDR3: CSVDQTGGTEAFF
DNA: TGCAGCGTTGACCAGACAGGGGGCACTGAAGCTTTCTTT

size: -
D: -
J: TRBJ2-7
V: TRBV4-3
CDR3: CASSQEPRTAYEQYF
DNA: TGCGCCAGCAGCCAAGAACCCCGGACAGCTTACGAGCAGTACTTC

size: -
D: -
J: TRBJ1-4
V: TRBV7-9
CDR3: CASSLVAPRNEKLFF
DNA: TGTGCCAGCAGCTTAGTCGCACCGAGGAATGAAAAACTGTTTTTT

size: -
D: -
J: TRBJ1-5
V: TRBV27
CDR3: CASSQQGNSNQPQHF
DNA: TGTGCCAGCAGTCAACAGGGTAATAGCAATCAGCCCCAGCATTTT

size: -
D: TRBD1
J: TRBJ2-2
V: TRBV27
CDR3: CASREGQGDTGELFF
DNA: TGTGCCAGCAGGGAGGGACAGGGAGACACCGGGGAGCTGTTTTTT

size: -
D: -
J: TRBJ1-1
V: TRBV19
CDR3: CASSRRERNTEAFF
DNA: TGTGCCAGTAGTCGAAGGGAGCGGAACACTGAAGCTTTCTTT

size: -
D: -
J: TRBJ2-1
V: TRBV10-1
CDR3: CASEPSGTKGYNEQFF
DNA: TGCGCCAGCGAGCCGTCGGGGACAAAGGGGTACAATGAGCAGTTCTTC

size: few
D: TRBD1
J: TRBJ1-6
V: TRBV18
CDR3: CASSRQGQWNSPLHF
DNA: TGTGCCAGCTCCCGACAGGGACAGTGGAATTCACCCCTCCACTTT

size: -
D: TRBD1
J: TRBJ2-3
V: TRBV10-1
CDR3: CASSPDRVIDTQYF
DNA: TGCGCCAGCAGTCCGGACAGGGTCATAGATACGCAGTATTTT

size: -
D: -
J: TRBJ1-1
V: TRBV27
CDR3: CASSSRDRNTEAFF
DNA: TGTGCCAGCAGTTCGCGAGACAGGAACACTGAAGCTTTCTTT

size: -
D: -
J: TRBJ1-1
V: TRBV29-1
CDR3: CSVAYGTQNTEAFF
DNA: TGCAGCGTAGCATACGGGACACAGAACACTGAAGCTTTCTTT

size: -
D: TRBD1
J: TRBJ1-1
V: TRBV6-1
CDR3: CASSEQTPWTGGLNTEAFF
DNA: TGTGCCAGCAGTGAACAAACTCCCTGGACAGGGGGCCTCAACACTGAAGCTTTCTTT

size: -
D: -
J: TRBJ1-5
V: TRBV18
CDR3: CASSPGARTNQPQHF
DNA: TGTGCCAGCTCACCGGGGGCTCGGACCAATCAGCCCCAGCATTTT

size: -
D: -
J: TRBJ1-2
V: TRBV27
CDR3: CASSFWQTPTGGYTF
DNA: TGTGCCAGCAGTTTTTGGCAGACACCAACAGGGGGCTACACCTTC

size: -
D: TRBD2
J: TRBJ2-2
V: TRBV18
CDR3: CASSLAGIGELFF
DNA: TGTGCCAGCTCTCTAGCGGGAATCGGGGAGCTGTTTTTT